Sequencing of this T cell receptor (beta chain) was carried out in a study of CD8 T cells in Susac syndrome. CDR1 and CDR2 (germline): MDHEN, SYDVKM. V was pared by 4 bases and J by 1 base, with 9 bases between. The CDR3 has 14 amino acids. Random-hexamer reverse transcription was applied to about 0.5 to 1 ug RNA. TCR beta CDR3 was amplified by immunoSEQ multiplex PCR. This amplification extended across 54 Vbeta and 13 Jbeta segments. TCRdb re-called the immunoSEQ multiplex PCR reads through MiXCR, storing one row per CDR3 protein. This sample has roughly 130,000 distinct CDR3 sequences, with about 96% found just once. FACS was used to enrich TEMRA cells, whereas the CD8+ and CD4+ T cells were obtained by negative isolation.

The sequence came from a human donor in good health. Specimen: CD4+ T cells from PBMCs. This chain connects TRBV28 to TRBJ2-3, with D uncertain. CDR3 sequence: CASSSPAGTDTQYF. The CDR3 nucleotides read TGTGCCAGCAGTTCCCCGGCGGGCACAGATACGCAGTATTTT. Drawing the rest from reference TRBV28 and TRBJ2-3, the complete variable domain is DVKVTQSSRYLVKRTGEKVFLECVQDMDHENMFWYRQDPGLGLRLIYFSYDVKMKEKGDIPEGYSVSREKKERFSLILESASTNQTSMYLCASSSPAGTDTQYFGPGTRLTVL.